The 7 T cell receptor beta chains reported below all come from one sample, sequenced in a study of blood T cell repertoires in COVID-19. Sequencing was performed with immunoSEQ multiplex PCR; in TCRdb, only in-frame clones are kept and a portion is missing. The sample consists of some 42,000 clones, around 86% of them appearing once. The sample taken for sequencing was peripheral blood. The receptors here all came from a human donor in a cohort sampled during active COVID-19.

V is TRBV11-3 and J is TRBJ2-7; TRBD1 matches at 10 bases. The V gene's germline CDR1 is SGHNT and CDR2 YENEEA. The CDR3 has 13 amino acids. V trimming: 5 bases; J trimming: 6 bases; junction bases outside the gene matches: 4. The CDR3 DNA reads as TGTGCCAGCAGCGGACAGGGGGATACCGAGCAGTACTTC. Translated: CASSGQGDTEQYF.

The J gene is TRBJ1-1, the V gene TRBV11-2, with 7 bases fitting TRBD1. Unmatched junction bases numbered 16, after V lost 5 bases and J lost 1 base. Germline V gene data show CDR1 as SGHAT and CDR2 as FQNNGV. CDR3 size: 18 residues. The DNA for the CDR3 is TGTGCCAGCAGCCCGGGACCCCGGGACAGAAGGGGGAACACTGAAGCTTTCTTT. It specifies CASSPGPRDRRGNTEAFF.

Note on this clone: The junction differs from germline at one of its ends, possibly a read error. The V call is TRBV12-3 or TRBV12-4, the J call TRBJ1-2; possible D gene TRBD1, 5 bases. The CDR3 spans 11 residues. Here the CDR3 reads CASSGRGPDEF. The CDR3 nucleotides read TGTGCCAGCAGTGGGCGGGGCCCTGATGAGTTC.

Only a few counts were recorded for this clone. The chain carries TRBV6-5 and TRBJ2-7; weak D call: TRBD1 (6 bases). Trimming took off 6 bases at V and 5 bases at J, with 17 bases between the two ends. This CDR3 contains 14 residues. Per germline, CDR1 MNHEY and CDR2 SVGAGI. As DNA, the CDR3 is TGTGCCAGCAGCCTTACAGGGACGGACGACGAGCAGTACTTC. It specifies CASSLTGTDDEQYF.

The chain carries TRBV7-8 and TRBJ1-1; 7 bases are shared with TRBD1. Per germline, CDR1 SGHVS and CDR2 FQNEAQ. Trimming at V came to 5 bases and at J to 3 bases, leaving 18 bases not matched to a gene. The CDR3 has 18 residues. The CDR3 DNA reads as TGTGCCAGCAGCCCAAGCATCTTGCAGACAGGGACGCACACTGAAGCTTTCTTT. Translating gives CASSPSILQTGTHTEAFF.

The rearrangement joins TRBV11-2 to TRBJ1-3, with D perhaps TRBD1 (5 bases). Germline CDR1 SGHAT, CDR2 FQNNGV. Between the trimmed V and J ends, which lost 5 bases and 1 base, there was a span of 15 bases. The CDR3 contains 16 residues. The CDR3 spells CASSALQGPSGNTIYF. The CDR3 DNA reads as TGTGCCAGCAGCGCCCTTCAGGGCCCTTCTGGAAACACCATATATTTT.

This chain uses TRBV6-2 or TRBV6-3 with TRBJ1-5; TRBD1 agrees at 9 bases. CDR1 and CDR2 (germline): MNHEY, SVGEGT. Trimming removed 4 bases from V and 0 bases from J; junction bases left unmatched: 7. This CDR3 is built from 17 residues. The CDR3 spells CASSSTGTGISNQPQHF. The DNA for the CDR3 is TGTGCCAGCAGTTCTACGGGGACAGGGATTAGCAATCAGCCCCAGCATTTT.